This TCR beta chain was retrieved from a study of brain T cells in children with intractable seizures. The time point denotes: blood from clinic visit 5 months post-surgery; TSC patient then seizure free. Sequencing used immunoSEQ multiplex PCR; TCRdb keeps in-frame clones, though not all of them. The data hold 340,000 or so clones, with over 90% observed a single time. V lost 0 bases, J lost 1 base, and 6 bases lay in between. The CDR3 consists of 15 residues. Looked up from germline, CDR1 is MNHNY and CDR2 is SVGAGI (reference sequence). The source of this sequence is a boy under two years old with tuberous sclerosis and intractable seizures. The chain links TRBV6-6 to TRBJ2-2; D remains ambiguous. Source: peripheral blood, taken about 5 months after surgery. The CDR3 region is CASSYSKGNTGELFF. The CDR3 DNA reads as TGTGCCAGCAGTTACTCGAAAGGGAACACCGGGGAGCTGTTTTTT.